These 27 T cell receptor beta chains were all obtained from the same sample, sequenced in a study of T cell changes during pregnancy in multiple sclerosis. Sequencing was performed with immunoSEQ multiplex PCR; in TCRdb, only in-frame clones are kept and a portion is missing. Altogether tens of thousands of clones are present, roughly 91% being singletons, with the ten largest covering over 3%. The sequenced sample was CD4+ T cells from peripheral blood mononuclear cells, obtained in the first trimester of pregnancy. Receptor source: a female donor in good health, enrolled as a control in a pregnancy study.

This clone was found a few times. This chain joins TRBV2 and TRBJ1-4; 10 positions match TRBD1. From germline, CDR1 is SNHLY and CDR2 FYNNEI. There are 14 residues in the CDR3. Losses at the gene ends were 8 bases for V and 8 bases for J; bases not matched to a gene: 8. The CDR3 region has the DNA TGTGCCAGCGGGCTACCGGGACAGGGGGAAAAACTGTTTTTT. Translation gives CASGLPGQGEKLFF. The variable domain in full, completed from reference TRBV2 and TRBJ1-4, reads EPEVTQTPSHQVTQMGQEVILRCVPISNHLYFYWYRQILGQKVEFLVSFYNNEISEKSEIFDDQFSVERPDGSNFTLKIRSTKLEDSAMYFCASGLPGQGEKLFFGSGTQLSVL.

The rearrangement links TRBV5-4 to TRBJ1-1, with a tentative D call TRBD1 (6 bases). V was clipped by 3 bases and J by 5 bases, with 17 bases between them. The CDR3 loop spans 15 amino acids. From germline, CDR1 is SGHNT and CDR2 YYREEE (reference sequence). Here the CDR3 reads CASSWGGARGTEAFF. CDR3 DNA sequence: TGTGCCAGCAGCTGGGGGGGGGCGCGGGGAACTGAAGCTTTCTTT.

The chain couples TRBV21-1 to TRBJ1-5; the D call in the table, TRBD1, was not verified against the DNA. TRBV21-1 is a listed pseudogene. The CDR3 is made up of 16 amino acids. The DNA for the CDR3 is TGTGCCAGCAGCAAGGGGACAGATACCTTGAATCAGCCCCAGCATTTT. Its protein product is CASSKGTDTLNQPQHF.

The chain carries TRBV7-2 and TRBJ1-4, with 7 bases identical to TRBD1. Per germline, CDR1 SGHTA and CDR2 FQGNSA. V lost 2 bases to trimming and J lost 8 bases; unmatched junction nucleotides: 8. This CDR3 spans 15 amino acids. The CDR3 region has the DNA TGTGCCAGCAGCTTACTTAAGGGGGCAGGGGAAAAACTGTTTTTT. This gives the protein CASSLLKGAGEKLFF.

The chain combines TRBV7-8 with TRBJ2-2; D ambiguous. V lost 1 base to trimming and J lost 4 bases, with 7 bases between them. Germline V gives CDR1 SGHVS, CDR2 FQNEAQ. The CDR3 is 14 residues long. The CDR3 reads CASSLGRVTGELFF. CDR3 nucleotide sequence: TGTGCCAGCAGCTTAGGGAGAGTCACCGGGGAGCTGTTTTTT.

CDR3 amino acids: CASRKQGYEKLFF. The CDR3 nucleotides are TGTGCCAGCAGAAAACAGGGGTATGAAAAACTGTTTTTT. The chain couples TRBV28 to TRBJ1-4; TRBD1 matches 7 bases. Germline CDR1 and CDR2: MDHEN and SYDVKM. The junction had 4 bases not matched to a gene; V was cut back by 6 bases and J by 6 bases. CDR3 size: 13 residues.

CDR3 nucleotides: TGCAGCCCGATGGGATTGGAGGACTATGGCTACACCTTC. This gives the protein CSPMGLEDYGYTF. V gene TRBV29-1 combines with J gene TRBJ1-2, with D uncertain. This CDR3 has 13 amino acids. The germline V gene encodes CDR1 SQVTM and CDR2 ANQGSEA. Trimming left V 8 bases short and J 3 bases short, with 16 bases between.

V and J are TRBV28 and TRBJ2-3, with 10 nucleotides matching TRBD2. CDR1 is MDHEN and CDR2 is SYDVKM in the germline V gene. CDR3 length: 17 amino acids. V dropped 3 bases and J dropped 2; count of bases not matched to a gene: 8. CDR3 loop: CASSFSTSGVFTDTQYF. Here the CDR3 DNA reads TGTGCCAGCAGTTTTAGCACTAGCGGGGTATTCACAGATACGCAGTATTTT.

The chain is built from TRBV7-8 and TRBJ2-5; 12 bases agree with TRBD1. The J call is doubtful: the DNA matches TRBJ2-7 better. The CDR3 has 15 residues. Per germline, CDR1 SGHVS and CDR2 FQNEAQ. CDR3 protein: CASSLEGQGAYEQYF. The CDR3 DNA sequence: TGTGCCAGCAGCTTAGAGGGACAGGGGGCGTACGAGCAGTACTTC.

There are a few counts of this clone. The chain couples TRBV28 to TRBJ1-1; D unclear. The CDR3 covers 11 residues. CDR1 is MDHEN, CDR2 SYDVKM, per germline. Trimming stripped 10 bases from V and 0 bases from J, with 6 bases between. CDR3 in amino acids: CATTVNTEAFF. DNA of the CDR3: TGTGCCACCACAGTGAACACTGAAGCTTTCTTT. Based on the CDR3 plus reference TRBV28 and TRBJ1-1, the full variable domain is DVKVTQSSRYLVKRTGEKVFLECVQDMDHENMFWYRQDPGLGLRLIYFSYDVKMKEKGDIPEGYSVSREKKERFSLILESASTNQTSMYLCATTVNTEAFFGQGTRLTVV.

This clone was picked up a small number of times. V and J are TRBV29-1 and TRBJ1-1, with 8 bases aligning to TRBD1. The germline V gene has CDR1 SQVTM and CDR2 ANQGSEA. The CDR3 consists of 15 residues. Trimming took 1 base from V and 10 from J; bases not matched to a gene: 14. The CDR3 region is CSVEVLWGQGARAFF. The CDR3 region has the DNA TGCAGCGTTGAAGTGTTGTGGGGTCAGGGGGCGAGAGCTTTCTTT.

The table lists this clone with a few counts. The chain links TRBV28 to TRBJ1-6, with a tentative D call TRBD1 (5 bases). CDR1 is MDHEN and CDR2 is SYDVKM in the germline V gene. The CDR3 is 11 residues long. Between the trimmed V and J ends, which lost 7 bases and 16 bases, there was a span of 14 bases. The CDR3 DNA is TGTGCCAGCAACCTAAGGGGTCCTCTCCACTTT. Its translation: CASNLRGPLHF.

The chain couples TRBV19 to TRBJ2-1; TRBD2 matches at 11 bases. The CDR3 has 20 amino acids. Trimming cost V 5 bases and J 0 bases; bases outside gene matches: 15. In germline, CDR1 is LNHDA, CDR2 SQIVND (reference sequence). Written as DNA, the CDR3 is TGTGCCAGTAGTCCCCTCCGAGGACTAGCGGGCACCAGCTCCTACAATGAGCAGTTCTTC. Its translation is CASSPLRGLAGTSSYNEQFF.

This clone was observed a single time. The chain has TRBV18 and TRBJ1-1; tentatively, D is TRBD1 (6 bases). The CDR3 has 14 residues. Trimming removed 0 bases at V and 4 bases at J, with 9 bases between. CDR1 and CDR2 from the germline V gene are KGHSH and LQKENI. CDR3 loop: CASSPPGARTEAFF. The CDR3 DNA sequence: TGTGCCAGCTCACCACCGGGGGCGCGCACTGAAGCTTTCTTT.

The chain carries TRBV4-3 and TRBJ1-4; the match to TRBD1 covers 7 bases. The CDR3 consists of 15 residues. Germline CDR1 reads LGHNA; CDR2 reads YSLEER. V dropped 4 bases and J dropped 8; count of bases not matched to a gene: 10. The CDR3 coding sequence is TGCGCCAGCAGCCCAAGCCGACAGGGTGGGGAAAAACTGTTTTTT. Translating gives CASSPSRQGGEKLFF.

CDR3 region: CASSVDPGGRAGDEQFF. In nucleotides, the CDR3 is TGTGCCAGCAGCGTAGATCCTGGCGGGAGGGCCGGGGATGAGCAGTTCTTC. This sequence joins TRBV9 and TRBJ2-1; 9 nucleotides line up with TRBD2. The CDR3 runs 17 residues. Trimming took 0 bases from V and 8 from J; bases not matched to a gene: 12. The germline V gene has CDR1 SGDLS and CDR2 YYNGEE.

This chain connects TRBV28 to TRBJ2-3; tentatively, D is TRBD2 (7 bases). The V and J ends lost 6 bases and 4 bases respectively, with 20 bases between them. This CDR3 is built from 16 residues. Germline CDR1 MDHEN, CDR2 SYDVKM. Here the CDR3 DNA reads TGTGCCAGCAGAAGATCGGGGGGCCTGGGTGCAGATACGCAGTATTTT. Translated: CASRRSGGLGADTQYF.

The rearrangement links TRBV28 to TRBJ1-1; tentative D call: TRBD1 (6 bases). From germline, CDR1 is MDHEN and CDR2 SYDVKM. CDR3 length: 12 residues. Trimming pared 8 bases from V and 5 bases from J, leaving 12 bases between. CDR3: CASLGAWTEAFF. The CDR3 bases are TGTGCCAGCCTGGGGGCGTGGACTGAAGCTTTCTTT.

CDR3 amino acids: CASSLTGGAGAFF. As DNA, the CDR3 is TGTGCCAGCAGTTTAACAGGGGGGGCTGGGGCTTTCTTT. The genes are TRBV28 and TRBJ1-1; 8 bases map to TRBD1. This CDR3 region has 13 residues. Germline V lookup: CDR1 MDHEN, CDR2 SYDVKM. V gave up 2 bases and J gave up 11 bases; unmatched junction bases: 7. Drawing the rest from reference TRBV28 and TRBJ1-1, the complete variable domain is DVKVTQSSRYLVKRTGEKVFLECVQDMDHENMFWYRQDPGLGLRLIYFSYDVKMKEKGDIPEGYSVSREKKERFSLILESASTNQTSMYLCASSLTGGAGAFFGQGTRLTVV.

The chain has TRBV2 and TRBJ2-7; 7 nucleotides match TRBD2. The CDR3 consists of 16 residues. Germline trimming cut 3 bases from V and 1 base from J; bases unmatched to any gene: 9. Germline CDR1 reads SNHLY; CDR2 reads FYNNEI. CDR3 in DNA: TGTGCCAGCAGTGACGGGGGGACTTTTACATCCTACGAGCAGTACTTC. Amino acids: CASSDGGTFTSYEQYF.

This clone showed up just a few times. The gene calls are TRBV6-1 and TRBJ2-7, with TRBD1 identical over 8 bases. Germline V gene data show CDR1 as MNHNS and CDR2 as SASEGT. The CDR3 is made up of 15 amino acids. V lost 7 bases and J lost 1; bases outside the gene matches: 9. CDR3 sequence: CASTQEQGGSYEQYF. In DNA form, the CDR3 reads TGTGCCAGCACTCAGGAACAGGGGGGATCCTACGAGCAGTACTTC.

This chain joins TRBV7-9 and TRBJ1-3; D uncertain. V was cut by 4 bases and J by 3 bases, with 13 bases left in between. The CDR3 has 15 amino acids. CDR1 is SEHNR, CDR2 FQNEAQ, per germline (reference sequence). The CDR3 sequence is CASSSPGRFGNTIYF. Written as DNA, the CDR3 is TGTGCCAGCAGCTCTCCGGGTAGATTTGGAAACACCATATATTTT.

The rearrangement joins TRBV7-2 to TRBJ2-5; 7 bases are a match to TRBD2. Germline V gives CDR1 SGHTA, CDR2 FQGNSA. V lost 5 bases, J lost 5 bases, and 11 bases stayed unmatched. This CDR3 comprises 15 residues. The CDR3 loop reads CASSPQIRRGETQYF. In nucleotides, the CDR3 is TGTGCCAGCAGCCCCCAGATCAGGCGGGGGGAGACCCAGTACTTC. Full variable domain (outside the CDR3, taken from reference TRBV7-2 and TRBJ2-5): GAGVSQSPSNKVTEKGKDVELRCDPISGHTALYWYRQSLGQGLEFLIYFQGNSAPDKSGLPSDRFSAERTGGSVSTLTIQRTQQEDSAVYLCASSPQIRRGETQYFGPGTRLLVL.

The chain has TRBV5-8 and TRBJ1-6, with 7 bases matching TRBD1. The V segment lost 1 base and the J segment 7 bases; nucleotides outside the gene matches: 5. Germline CDR1 and CDR2: SGHTS and YDEGEE. The CDR3 contains 15 residues. CDR3 protein: CASSLPTGINSPLHF. The CDR3 DNA reads TGTGCCAGCAGCTTGCCGACAGGGATCAATTCACCCCTCCACTTT. Full variable domain (missing parts from reference TRBV5-8 and TRBJ1-6): EAGVTQSPTHLIKTRGQQATLRCSPISGHTSVYWYQQALGLGLQFLLWYDEGEERNRGNFPPRFSGRQFPNYSSELNVNALELEDSALYLCASSLPTGINSPLHFGNGTRLTVT.

The chain uses TRBV28 and TRBJ1-2; D gene uncertain. Trimming removed 3 bases at V and 5 bases at J, with 7 bases between. The germline gives CDR1 MDHEN, CDR2 SYDVKM. CDR3 size: 12 residues. The CDR3 loop is CASSLSGYGYTF. In DNA form, the CDR3 reads TGTGCCAGCAGTTTGTCAGGTTATGGCTACACCTTC.

V is TRBV7-2 and J is TRBJ2-1; D gene uncertain. CDR3 size: 12 residues. The V end lost 4 bases, the J end lost 8 bases, and 9 bases lay between the germline ends. Germline lookup yields CDR1 SGHTA and CDR2 FQGNSA. The CDR3 coding sequence is TGTGCCAGCAGCTCCCTTAGAGATGAGCAGTTCTTC. Translated, it gives CASSSLRDEQFF. Full variable domain (outside the CDR3, taken from reference TRBV7-2 and TRBJ2-1): GAGVSQSPSNKVTEKGKDVELRCDPISGHTALYWYRQSLGQGLEFLIYFQGNSAPDKSGLPSDRFSAERTGGSVSTLTIQRTQQEDSAVYLCASSSLRDEQFFGPGTRLTVL.

The chain recombines TRBV7-8 with TRBJ1-5, with D maybe TRBD1 (5 bases). The germline V and J ends were trimmed by 6 bases and 4 bases, with 13 bases remaining between them. The CDR3 sequence is 14 residues long. In germline, CDR1 is SGHVS, CDR2 FQNEAQ. CDR3 nucleotide sequence: TGTGCCAGCAGACCCGACAGCCTAAATCAGCCCCAGCATTTT. This encodes CASRPDSLNQPQHF.